This T cell receptor (beta chain) was sequenced in a study of blood T cell repertoires in COVID-19. Study-level background: PBMCs, B-cell-depleted T cells, or T cells provided the cDNA or gDNA that made up the material.

Generated by immunoSEQ multiplex PCR, the TCRdb table keeps only in-frame clones and is missing some. In the table there are 250,000 or so clones, 75% to 90% of which are singletons. This clone appeared a few times. Trimming stripped 2 bases from V and 1 base from J, with 5 bases between. Per germline, CDR1 SGHTA and CDR2 FQGTGA. The CDR3 sequence is 14 residues long. The study drew participants aged about 18 to 95 years from some 23 US areas. Each participant's cohort was designated according to participant-reported clinical history. It was within 2 weeks before study entry that exposed participants met a COVID-19 case.

Sequencing used PBMCs or T cells enriched from blood (not recorded which). V usage is TRBV7-3 and J usage is TRBJ2-2, with TRBD1 as a possible D gene (5 bases). The origin of this receptor is a woman in her 40s who had been exposed to COVID-19. The CDR3, as DNA: TGTGCCAGCAGCTTACAGGGGAACACCGGGGAGCTGTTTTTT. Amino acids: CASSLQGNTGELFF. The entire variable domain, with the rest obtained from reference TRBV7-3 and TRBJ2-2, is as follows: GAGVSQTPSNKVTEKGKYVELRCDPISGHTALYWYRQSLGQGPEFLIYFQGTGAADDSGLPNDRFFAVRPEGSVSTLKIQRTERGDSAVYLCASSLQGNTGELFFGEGSRLTVL.